This T cell receptor beta chain was captured in a study of OX40 agonist ivuxolimab in advanced cancers. The method was immunoSEQ multiplex PCR; TCRdb's version includes in-frame clones alone and lacks a portion of them. The sample contains 65,000 to 80,000 clones, approximately 83% of which appear only once. This CDR3 contains 16 residues. Deletions cut 1 base from V and 2 bases from J, with 12 bases between. The V gene's germline CDR1 is MNHEY and CDR2 SVGAGI. Sample: CD4+ or CD8+ T cells sorted from blood, taken in a trial of the OX40 agonist ivuxolimab. The chain uses TRBV6-5 and TRBJ2-1; D may be TRBD1 or TRBD2 (6 bases each). The receptor was isolated from an adult with an advanced solid tumor such as melanoma, head and neck, liver or kidney cancer. The CDR3 region is CASSYFLGGPYNEQFF. The CDR3 nucleotides read TGTGCCAGCAGTTACTTCCTAGGGGGGCCCTACAATGAGCAGTTCTTC.